The T cell receptor (beta chain) under discussion was sequenced for a study of T cells in Graves' hyperthyroidism and ophthalmopathy. Broader study findings: Most thyroid clonotypes expanded above 0.001 appeared in blood too.

Patients having uncontrolled infection, another autoimmune disease, pregnancy or lactation were not included. Fresh 10 ml peripheral blood yielded PBMCs. The CDR3 is 17 amino acids. CDR1 and CDR2 from the germline V gene are SGHAT and FQDESV (reference sequence). V was pared by 5 bases and J by 2 bases, with 13 bases of the junction left unmatched. Using RNA transcripts as the source, TCR beta CDR3 regions were amplified. With the HTBI primer set, the TCR CDR3 went through a first round of RT-PCR. MiXCR, run by TCRdb on the multiplex PCR reads, gives a single entry per CDR3 protein. Here the sample spans a few hundred thousand distinct CDR3 sequences, about 15% being singletons. This clonotype was picked up many times. As yet, its antigen is unknown.

This receptor was obtained from a woman younger than 30 with Graves' hyperthyroidism. The sequencing input was blood. The chain recombines TRBV11-1 with TRBJ2-3; 7 bases map to TRBD2. CDR3 DNA sequence: TGTGCCAGCAGCCCCGGGGGAGGGTCTGGAACCACAGATACGCAGTATTTT. Protein: CASSPGGGSGTTDTQYF.